The entry that follows covers one T cell receptor (beta chain) sequence. Its antigen is currently unknown. The CDR3 is made up of 12 amino acids. Germline V gives CDR1 SGHTA, CDR2 FQGNSA. Trimming left V 5 bases short and J 7 bases short, with 11 bases between. The data were produced by immunoSEQ multiplex PCR, yet TCRdb's version contains in-frame clones alone and is incomplete. Counted here are more than 95,000 clones, about four fifths occurring once; the ten biggest clones make up under 6.5%. The data were taken from a study of radiation and T cells in renal cell carcinoma. Study findings and constraints: In blood, top tumor clones expanded by 2 weeks, shrinking by 4.

Indicated time point: blood 2 weeks post-SBRT. Treatment: 15 Gy SBRT to primary tumor, nephrectomy 4 weeks later. The patient's renal cell carcinoma had clear cell pathology. Sequences were derived from blood, sampled from a patient whose treatment included radiotherapy and nephrectomy. V gene TRBV7-2 combines with J gene TRBJ2-5; D is ambiguous. This sequence was found in a man aged 50 to 60 with renal cell carcinoma. CDR3 protein: CASSPSPGTQYF. As DNA, the CDR3 is TGTGCCAGCAGCCCCTCCCCCGGGACCCAGTACTTC.